This T cell receptor beta chain came from a study of cytomegalovirus exposure and HLA in healthy donors. Worth noting for this clone: Its specificity is not known.

Trimming pared 0 bases from V and 1 base from J, leaving 6 bases between. Germline V gives CDR1 LNHNV, CDR2 YYDKDF (reference sequence). CDR3 length: 14 residues. PCR amplification relied on 60 Vbeta primers (plus 13 Jbeta primers). The repertoire was sequenced with immunoSEQ multiplex PCR; TCRdb's copy has only in-frame clones and lacks some. Of some 180,000 clones listed, around 80% are singletons. Study outcomes and limitations: Trimming of TCR beta V- and J-genes showed a link, identified in a later analysis, to a missense DCLRE1C variant. With high specificity and sensitivity, the classifier reportedly diagnosed cytomegalovirus status.

The rearrangement uses TRBV15 and TRBJ1-1; the D is unclear. The TCR was taken from a middle-aged man in good health and CMV-seropositive. The material sequenced was PBMCs. As DNA, the CDR3 is TGTGCCACCAGCAGAGATCGGAGGAACACTGAAGCTTTCTTT. Translating gives CATSRDRRNTEAFF.